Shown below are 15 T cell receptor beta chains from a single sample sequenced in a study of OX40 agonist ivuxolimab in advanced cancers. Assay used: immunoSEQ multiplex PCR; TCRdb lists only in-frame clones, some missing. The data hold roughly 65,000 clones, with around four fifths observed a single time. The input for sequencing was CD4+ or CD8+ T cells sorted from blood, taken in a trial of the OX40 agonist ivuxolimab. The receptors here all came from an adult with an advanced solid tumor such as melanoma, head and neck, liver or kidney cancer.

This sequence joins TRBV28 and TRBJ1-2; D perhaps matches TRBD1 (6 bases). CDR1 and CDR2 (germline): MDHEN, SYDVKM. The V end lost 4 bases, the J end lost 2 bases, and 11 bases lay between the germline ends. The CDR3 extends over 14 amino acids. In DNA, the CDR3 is TGTGCCAGCAGTTCCGGGGGGCTCAACTATGGCTACACCTTC. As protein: CASSSGGLNYGYTF.

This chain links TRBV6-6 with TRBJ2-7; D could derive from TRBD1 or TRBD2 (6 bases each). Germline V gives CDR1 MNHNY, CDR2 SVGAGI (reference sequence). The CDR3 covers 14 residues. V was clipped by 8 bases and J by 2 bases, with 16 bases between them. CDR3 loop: CASLSGAPTYEQYF. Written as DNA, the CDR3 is TGTGCCAGCTTGTCGGGGGCCCCAACCTACGAGCAGTACTTC.

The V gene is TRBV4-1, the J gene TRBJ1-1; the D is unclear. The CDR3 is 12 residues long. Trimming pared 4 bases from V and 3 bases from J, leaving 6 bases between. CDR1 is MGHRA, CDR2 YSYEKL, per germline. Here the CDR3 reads CASSRRDTEAFF. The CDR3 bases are TGCGCCAGCAGCCGGAGGGACACTGAAGCTTTCTTT.

The CDR3 protein is CASRRDRGSYEQYF. The CDR3 coding sequence is TGTGCCAGCAGGCGGGACAGGGGGTCCTACGAGCAGTACTTC. This chain joins TRBV11-3 and TRBJ2-7; 11 bases are shared with TRBD1. This CDR3 has 14 amino acids. Trimming at V came to 6 bases and at J to 1 base, leaving 2 bases not matched to a gene. CDR1 is SGHNT and CDR2 is YENEEA in the germline V gene.

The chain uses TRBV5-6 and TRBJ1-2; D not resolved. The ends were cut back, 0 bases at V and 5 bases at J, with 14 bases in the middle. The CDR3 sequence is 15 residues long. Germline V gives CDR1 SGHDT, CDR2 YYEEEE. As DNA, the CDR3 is TGTGCCAGCAGCTTGGCCGACGGGGATACTTATGGCTACACCTTC. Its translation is CASSLADGDTYGYTF. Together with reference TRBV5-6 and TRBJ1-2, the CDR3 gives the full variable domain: DAGVTQSPTHLIKTRGQQVTLRCSPKSGHDTVSWYQQALGQGPQFIFQYYEEEERQRGNFPDRFSGHQFPNYSSELNVNALLLGDSALYLCASSLADGDTYGYTFGSGTRLTVV.

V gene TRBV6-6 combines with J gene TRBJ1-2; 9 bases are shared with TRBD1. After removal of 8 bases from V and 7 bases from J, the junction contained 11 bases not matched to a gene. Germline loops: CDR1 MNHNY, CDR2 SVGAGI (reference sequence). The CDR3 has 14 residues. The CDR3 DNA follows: TGTGCCAGCGGGACAGGGTTGATTAACAGTGGCTACACCTTC. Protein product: CASGTGLINSGYTF.

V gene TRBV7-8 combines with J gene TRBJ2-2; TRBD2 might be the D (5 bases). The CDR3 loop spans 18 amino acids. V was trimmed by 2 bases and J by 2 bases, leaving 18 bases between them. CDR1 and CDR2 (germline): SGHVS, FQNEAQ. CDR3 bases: TGTGCCAGCAGCTTAAATACGAGGGCAGCTAGTAACACCGGGGAGCTGTTTTTT. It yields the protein CASSLNTRAASNTGELFF.

The CDR3 DNA reads TGTGCCATCAGTGAGCGGGGGCGAAACTATGGCTACACCTTC. This gives the protein CAISERGRNYGYTF. The chain recombines TRBV10-3 with TRBJ1-2; tentative D call: TRBD1 (6 bases). This CDR3 is built from 14 residues. Germline V gene sequence: CDR1 ENHRY, CDR2 SYGVKD. V was pared by 2 bases and J by 2 bases, with 9 bases between.

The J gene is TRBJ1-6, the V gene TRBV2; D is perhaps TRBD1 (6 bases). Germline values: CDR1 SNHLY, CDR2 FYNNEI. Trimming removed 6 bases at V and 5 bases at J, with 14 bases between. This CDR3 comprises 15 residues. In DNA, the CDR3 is TGTGCCAGCAGAGGGCTGGACAGTGATAATTCACCCCTCCACTTT. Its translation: CASRGLDSDNSPLHF.

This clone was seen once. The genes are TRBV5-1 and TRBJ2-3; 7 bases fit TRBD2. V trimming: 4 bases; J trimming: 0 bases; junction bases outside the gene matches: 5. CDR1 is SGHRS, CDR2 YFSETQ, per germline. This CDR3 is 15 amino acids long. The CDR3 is CASSRAGVSTDTQYF. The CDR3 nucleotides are TGCGCCAGCAGCAGGGCGGGGGTGAGCACAGATACGCAGTATTTT.

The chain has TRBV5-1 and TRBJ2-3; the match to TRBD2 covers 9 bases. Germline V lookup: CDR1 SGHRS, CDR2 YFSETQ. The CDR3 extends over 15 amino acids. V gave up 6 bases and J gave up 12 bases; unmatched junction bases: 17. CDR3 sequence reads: CASTLTSGVENPQYF. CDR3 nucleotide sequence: TGCGCCAGCACCCTGACTAGCGGCGTGGAGAACCCCCAGTATTTT.

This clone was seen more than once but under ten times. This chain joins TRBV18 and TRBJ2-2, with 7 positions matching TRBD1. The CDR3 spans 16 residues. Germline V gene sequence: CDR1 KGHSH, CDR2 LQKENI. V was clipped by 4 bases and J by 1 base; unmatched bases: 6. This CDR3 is CASSLSGTVNTGELFF. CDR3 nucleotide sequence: TGTGCCAGCTCACTTTCCGGGACAGTGAACACCGGGGAGCTGTTTTTT. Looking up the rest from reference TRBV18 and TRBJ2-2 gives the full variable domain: NAGVMQNPRHLVRRRGQEARLRCSPMKGHSHVYWYRQLPEEGLKFMVYLQKENIIDESGMPKERFSAEFPKEGPSILRIQQVVRGDSAAYFCASSLSGTVNTGELFFGEGSRLTVL.

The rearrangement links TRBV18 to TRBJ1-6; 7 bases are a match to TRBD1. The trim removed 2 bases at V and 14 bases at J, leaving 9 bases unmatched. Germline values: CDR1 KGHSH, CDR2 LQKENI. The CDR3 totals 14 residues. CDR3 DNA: TGTGCCAGCTCACCAGGGACAGCGGCCAACACCCTCCACTTT. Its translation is CASSPGTAANTLHF.

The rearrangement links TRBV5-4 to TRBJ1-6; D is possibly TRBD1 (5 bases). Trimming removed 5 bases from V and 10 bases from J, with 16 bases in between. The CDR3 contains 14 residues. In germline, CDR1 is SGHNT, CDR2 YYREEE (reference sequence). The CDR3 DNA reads TGTGCCAGCAGGGTTTCAGGGAAGGGATCACCCCTCCACTTT. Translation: CASRVSGKGSPLHF.

In nucleotides, the CDR3 is TGTGCCAGCTCACCACTGGCTGGCTCTGGAAACACCATATATTTT. It translates to CASSPLAGSGNTIYF. The rearrangement uses TRBV18 and TRBJ1-3; D gene unclear. V shed 1 base and J shed 0 bases, with 7 bases lying between them. CDR1 and CDR2 from the germline V gene are KGHSH and LQKENI. CDR3 length: 15 residues. Filled out from reference TRBV18 and TRBJ1-3, the complete variable domain reads NAGVMQNPRHLVRRRGQEARLRCSPMKGHSHVYWYRQLPEEGLKFMVYLQKENIIDESGMPKERFSAEFPKEGPSILRIQQVVRGDSAAYFCASSPLAGSGNTIYFGEGSWLTVV.